One and the same sample provided the 3 T cell receptor beta chains below, sequenced in a study of technical replicates of blood from several donors (dated by TCRdb to the late 2010s). Library prep was done by the immunoSEQ multiplex PCR assay. Sourced from immuneACCESS, this table was stored by TCRdb with only in-frame sequences that have V and J called. A share of the clones is absent; for the studies checked, an unresolved V gene accounts for under half, and the remainder has no known explanation. In this sample the table shows 75,000 to 100,000 clones, over 80% of which occur a single time. Of the sample, 0.25% to 0.35% falls within the top ten clones. Sequencing was done on a sample of T cells isolated from PBMCs. Receptors originate from a human donor in good health.

V and J are TRBV27 and TRBJ2-3; TRBD2 might be the D (6 bases). The CDR3 is made up of 15 amino acids. Germline loops: CDR1 MNHEY, CDR2 SMNVEV (reference sequence). With 0 bases removed from V and 2 bases from J, the gap between germline ends came to 9 bases. CDR3 DNA sequence: TGTGCCAGCAGTTTATCCGCGGGGTACACAGATACGCAGTATTTT. Protein: CASSLSAGYTDTQYF.

J is TRBJ1-2 and V is TRBV29-1; maybe TRBD1 (6 bases). CDR1 SQVTM and CDR2 ANQGSEA come from the germline V gene. Trimming removed 3 bases at V and 6 bases at J, with 17 bases between. The CDR3 covers 14 residues. Here the CDR3 DNA reads TGCAGCGTTGACCGAGGGGGATCGAGGGATGGCTACACCTTC. Translated: CSVDRGGSRDGYTF.

The DNA of the CDR3 is TGTGCCAGCAGTCTACTAGCGGGAGGGGATTACAATGAGCAGTTCTTC. Protein sequence: CASSLLAGGDYNEQFF. The V and J genes are TRBV27 and TRBJ2-1, with 13 bases aligning to TRBD2. CDR1 is MNHEY and CDR2 is SMNVEV in the germline V gene (reference sequence). J lost 4 bases, V lost 5 bases, and 5 bases had no gene match. The CDR3 spans 16 residues.